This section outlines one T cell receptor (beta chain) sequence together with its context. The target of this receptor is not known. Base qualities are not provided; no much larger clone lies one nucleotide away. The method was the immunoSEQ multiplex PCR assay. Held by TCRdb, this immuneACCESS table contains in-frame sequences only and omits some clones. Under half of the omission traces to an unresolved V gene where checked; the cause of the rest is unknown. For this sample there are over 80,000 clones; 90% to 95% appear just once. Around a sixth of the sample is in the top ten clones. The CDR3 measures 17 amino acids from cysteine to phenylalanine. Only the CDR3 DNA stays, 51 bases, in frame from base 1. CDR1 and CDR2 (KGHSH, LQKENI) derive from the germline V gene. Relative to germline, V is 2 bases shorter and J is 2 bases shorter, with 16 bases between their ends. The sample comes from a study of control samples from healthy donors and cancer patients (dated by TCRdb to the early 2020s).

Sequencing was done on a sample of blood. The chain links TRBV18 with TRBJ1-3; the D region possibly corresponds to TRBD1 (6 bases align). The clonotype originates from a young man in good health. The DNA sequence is TGTGCCAGCTCACCAAGTCGAACAGGGTCTCCTGGAAACACCATATATTTT. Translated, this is CASSPSRTGSPGNTIYF.